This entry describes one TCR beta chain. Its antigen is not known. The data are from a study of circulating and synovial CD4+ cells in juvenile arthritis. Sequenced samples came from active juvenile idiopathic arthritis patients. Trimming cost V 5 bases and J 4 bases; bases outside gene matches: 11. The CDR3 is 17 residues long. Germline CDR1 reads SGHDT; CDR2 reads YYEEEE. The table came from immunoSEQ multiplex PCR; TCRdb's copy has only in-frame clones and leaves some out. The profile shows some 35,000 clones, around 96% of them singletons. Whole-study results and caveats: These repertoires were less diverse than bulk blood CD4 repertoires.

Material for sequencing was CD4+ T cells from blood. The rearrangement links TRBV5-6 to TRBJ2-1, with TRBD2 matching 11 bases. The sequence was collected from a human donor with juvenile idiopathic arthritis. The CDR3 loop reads CASSSSGGARRYNEQFF. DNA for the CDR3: TGTGCCAGCAGTAGTAGCGGGGGGGCCAGACGGTACAATGAGCAGTTCTTC.